This TCR beta chain was sequenced in a study of blood T cell repertoires in COVID-19. Background on the study: The samples span acute and convalescent COVID-19 from the United States, Italy and Spain. In each case, the material was cDNA or gDNA derived from T cells, B-cell-depleted T cells, or PBMCs.

The ends lost 5 bases at V and 9 bases at J; junction bases unmatched: 7. This CDR3 has 12 residues. Germline CDR1 reads SGHDT; CDR2 reads YYEEEE. TCRdb's copy holds only in-frame clones and misses some; the assay was immunoSEQ multiplex PCR. The sample has 200,000 to 250,000 clones; 83% are singletons. Donors were grouped by their self-reported clinical history. Source material: PBMCs or T cells enriched from blood (not recorded which). The V gene is TRBV5-6, the J gene TRBJ2-5, with 7 bases aligning to TRBD1. This TCR was recovered from a woman aged 50 to 60 who had been exposed to COVID-19. CDR3 in amino acids: CASSIQTGSQYF. Here the CDR3 DNA reads TGTGCCAGCAGTATTCAGACAGGGTCCCAGTACTTC.